Shown below are 19 T cell receptor beta chains from a single sample sequenced in a study of T cells in women clearing cervical HPV infection. The data were produced by immunoSEQ multiplex PCR, yet TCRdb's version contains in-frame clones alone and is incomplete. This sample carries about 36,000 clones, with 3.5% to 4% going to the ten biggest clones. Sequencing input: blood buffy coat. These receptors came from a woman between 18 and 75 years old with a cervical HPV16 infection that either progressed to CIN3+ or cleared (not recorded which).

As regards this clone: Coverage ceases 3 residues before the CDR3 finishes, and the germline J gene fills in the end. V and J are TRBV24-1 and TRBJ2-5; 12 bases map to TRBD2. J lost 3 bases, V lost 6 bases, and 7 bases had no gene match. CDR3 length: 16 residues. Germline V gene data show CDR1 as KGHDR and CDR2 as SFDVKD. The sequenced part of the CDR3 DNA is TGTGCCACCAGTTCCCCAGGACTAGCGGGGAAAGAGACC. Protein: CATSSPGLAGKET. The full CDR3 sequence reads CATSSPGLAGKETQYF.

Worth noting for this clone: With the read ending 3 residues before the CDR3 end, the germline J gene is used to fill in that end. This rearrangement joins TRBV7-9 to TRBJ1-3; 9 bases are a match to TRBD1. CDR1 is SEHNR and CDR2 is FQNEAQ in the germline V gene (reference sequence). The CDR3 runs to 15 residues. V was clipped by 5 bases and J by 6 bases; unmatched bases: 8. CDR3 protein: CASSPGTGLLNTIYF. The sequenced part of the CDR3 DNA is TGTGCCAGCAGCCCCGGGACAGGGCTCTTAAACACC.

As to this clone: With the read ending 3 residues before the CDR3 end, the germline J gene is used to fill in that end. The chain uses TRBV20-1 and TRBJ1-2, with 9 bases aligning to TRBD1. CDR1 and CDR2 (germline): DFQATT, SNEGSKA (reference sequence). V shed 6 bases, J shed 1 base, and the junction held 9 bases outside the gene matches. This CDR3 spans 15 amino acids. Partial CDR3 DNA: TGCAGTGCCTCGGGACAGGGCCGACATAACTATGGC. Translated, it gives CSASGQGRHNYG. The full CDR3 reads CSASGQGRHNYGYTF.

Turning to this clone: The CDR3 end lies 3 residues beyond the end of the read and is filled in from the germline J gene. The chain links TRBV2 to TRBJ1-5, with a possible D match to TRBD1 (6 bases). With 4 bases removed from V and 4 bases from J, the gap between germline ends came to 11 bases. The CDR3 length is 14 residues. Per the germline V gene, CDR1 is SNHLY and CDR2 is FYNNEI. The part of the CDR3 DNA that was read is TGTGCCAGCAGTGGGGGGCAGGGGAATCAGCCC. This gives the protein CASSGGQGNQP. The full CDR3 protein reads CASSGGQGNQPQHF.

A note on this clone: Read coverage stops 3 residues before the CDR3 terminus; the germline J gene supplies the remainder. The rearrangement links TRBV20-1 to TRBJ1-1; D gene ambiguous. The CDR3 is 11 residues long. The germline V gene encodes CDR1 DFQATT and CDR2 SNEGSKA (reference sequence). V lost 6 bases to trimming and J lost 0 bases, with 5 bases between them. Partial CDR3 DNA: TGCAGTGCCCCCATGAACACTGAA. This sequence encodes CSAPMNTE. The entire CDR3 sequence reads CSAPMNTEAFF.

Regarding this clone: Read coverage stops 3 residues before the CDR3 terminus; the germline J gene supplies the remainder. V is TRBV18 and J is TRBJ1-3; 9 bases fit TRBD1. The CDR3 sequence is 12 residues long. In germline, CDR1 is KGHSH, CDR2 LQKENI. Partial CDR3 DNA: TGTGCCAGCTCATCAGACAGGGGGACC. Its protein is CASSSDRGT. The CDR3 in its entirety is CASSSDRGTIYF.

Notes on this clone: The read gets to within 3 residues of the CDR3 end, and the germline J gene fills in the rest. J is TRBJ1-1 and V is TRBV18; no definite D call. The CDR3 has 16 amino acids. Germline-derived CDR1 and CDR2 are KGHSH and LQKENI. V lost 1 base to trimming and J lost 2 bases, with 14 bases between them. The CDR3 reads CASSPREPQSNTEAFF. The sequenced CDR3 bases are TGTGCCAGCTCACCACGTGAACCACAGAGTAACACTGAA.

On this clone: The read comes to an end 3 residues before the CDR3 does, leaving the germline J gene to fill in the end. The chain combines TRBV18 with TRBJ2-7, with 11 nucleotides matching TRBD2. Germline V gene sequence: CDR1 KGHSH, CDR2 LQKENI. CDR3 length: 18 residues. The V gene end was trimmed by 6 bases and the J gene end by 4 bases; junction bases not matched to a gene: 17. The DNA read from the CDR3 is TGTGCCAGCTCGCTTAAAACTAGCGGGAGAGGAGGGTCGTACGAG. Amino acids: CASSLKTSGRGGSYE. The entire CDR3 protein reads CASSLKTSGRGGSYEQYF.

With respect to this clone: The read terminates 3 residues before the CDR3 end, so the remaining end is supplied by the germline J gene. The chain carries TRBV5-1 and TRBJ2-5; 10 nucleotides agree with TRBD2. The junction had 7 bases not matched to a gene; V was cut back by 3 bases and J by 5 bases. Germline lookup yields CDR1 SGHRS and CDR2 YFSETQ. This CDR3 contains 15 residues. CDR3 DNA (partial): TGCGCCAGCAGCTACCCCAGCGGGAGGGCGGAGACC. Its translation is CASSYPSGRAET. The whole CDR3 sequence is CASSYPSGRAETQYF.

Note on this clone: The sequence runs out 3 residues before the end of the CDR3; the remainder is reconstructed from the germline J gene. The rearrangement links TRBV7-3 to TRBJ2-3; TRBD2 might be the D (7 bases). Germline loops: CDR1 SGHTA, CDR2 FQGTGA. Trimming stripped 2 bases from V and 6 bases from J, with 18 bases between. The CDR3 spans 16 residues. The CDR3 bases that were read are TGTGCCAGCAGCTTAGGGAGGGGGGGTAAATCCGATACG. Translated: CASSLGRGGKSDT. The CDR3, in full, reads CASSLGRGGKSDTQYF.

Details on this clone: The sequenced fragment ends 3 residues before the CDR3 boundary, so the rest is inferred from the germline J gene. This chain links TRBV20-1 with TRBJ2-7; D is unclear. The CDR3 is 12 residues long. V was cut by 2 bases and J by 5 bases, with 10 bases left in between. Germline-derived CDR1 and CDR2 are DFQATT and SNEGSKA (reference sequence). CDR3 sequence reads: CSARPGSDEQYF. The CDR3 bases that were read are TGCAGTGCTAGACCGGGTTCCGACGAG.

On this clone itself: Read sequence stops 3 residues before the CDR3 end, and the germline J gene provides the missing end. V and J are TRBV7-3 and TRBJ1-1; 7 bases align to TRBD1. The CDR3 has 14 residues. Unmatched junction bases numbered 3, after V lost 5 bases and J lost 0 bases. From germline, CDR1 is SGHTA and CDR2 FQGTGA. Incomplete CDR3 DNA: TGTGCCAGCAGCACGGGACAGATGAACACTGAA. Translated: CASSTGQMNTE. The CDR3 reads in full as CASSTGQMNTEAFF.

This CDR3 reads CASSLASTDTQYF. Partial CDR3 DNA: TGTGCCAGCAGCTTAGCCAGCACAGATACG. The chain employs TRBV5-4 and TRBJ2-3, with unresolved D. The read ends 3 residues before the CDR3 terminus; that terminus is restored from the germline J gene. Germline CDR1 reads SGHNT; CDR2 reads YYREEE (reference sequence). The CDR3 has 13 residues. Trimming stripped 2 bases from V and 0 bases from J, with 4 bases between.

As to this clone: The read gets to within 3 residues of the CDR3 end, and the germline J gene fills in the rest. The chain combines TRBV14 with TRBJ2-7; no clear D gene. Trimming removed 3 bases from V and 6 bases from J, with 6 bases in between. Germline V gene sequence: CDR1 SGHDN, CDR2 FVKESK. The CDR3 spans 11 residues. CDR3 sequence reads: CASSHSGEQYF. Incomplete CDR3 DNA: TGTGCCAGCAGCCACTCCGGCGAG. The whole variable domain, remainder taken from reference TRBV14 and TRBJ2-7, is EAGVTQFPSHSVIEKGQTVTLRCDPISGHDNLYWYRRVMGKEIKFLLHFVKESKQDESGMPNNRFLAERTGGTYSTLKVQPAELEDSGVYFCASSHSGEQYFGPGTRLTVT.

Concerning this clone itself: The read terminates 3 residues ahead of where the CDR3 ends, so the germline J gene completes it. The chain carries TRBV19 and TRBJ2-1; 9 positions match TRBD2. The CDR3 length is 16 residues. Germline V CDR1 and CDR2: LNHDA, SQIVND (reference sequence). Trimming took 4 bases from V and 7 from J; bases not matched to a gene: 11. The CDR3 DNA, read in part, is TGTGCCAGTAGTACCCAAGCGGGAGGAGAACGAAATGAG. It encodes CASSTQAGGERNE. The CDR3 in its entirety is CASSTQAGGERNEQFF.

Concerning this clone itself: The CDR3 end falls 3 residues outside the read, so it is completed with the germline J gene. J is TRBJ2-7 and V is TRBV30, with TRBD1 matching 10 bases. The V gene end was trimmed by 6 bases and the J gene end by 3 bases; junction bases not matched to a gene: 14. The CDR3 consists of 16 residues. The germline gives CDR1 GTSNPN, CDR2 SVGIG (reference sequence). The CDR3 here is CACHDFGTGEGYEQYF. The sequenced part of the CDR3 DNA is TGTGCCTGCCATGATTTCGGGACAGGGGAAGGCTACGAG. Filled out from reference TRBV30 and TRBJ2-7, the complete variable domain reads SQTIHQWPATLVQPVGSPLSLECTVEGTSNPNLYWYRQAAGRGLQLLFYSVGIGQISSEVPQNLSASRPQDRQFILSSKKLLLSDSGFYLCACHDFGTGEGYEQYFGPGTRLTVT.

Notes on this clone: The observed sequence ends 3 residues before the CDR3 terminus, with the missing tail filled in from the germline J gene. V is TRBV29-1 and J is TRBJ2-7; 11 bases map to TRBD1. The CDR3 is made up of 16 amino acids. V shed 0 bases and J 4 bases; nucleotides not matched to a gene: 8. Per germline, CDR1 SQVTM and CDR2 ANQGSEA. The sequenced part of the CDR3 DNA is TGCAGCGTTGAAGAGCCCGCGGACAGGGGGCATTACGAG. Encoded protein: CSVEEPADRGHYE. The CDR3 in its entirety is CSVEEPADRGHYEQYF.

About this clone itself: The read terminates 3 residues before the CDR3 end, so the remaining end is supplied by the germline J gene. The rearrangement links TRBV30 to TRBJ2-6, with TRBD1 identical over 11 bases. From germline, CDR1 is GTSNPN and CDR2 SVGIG (reference sequence). CDR3 length equals 19 residues. Trimming at V came to 0 bases and at J to 3 bases, leaving 10 bases not matched to a gene. The sequenced CDR3 bases are TGTGCCTGGAGTGTAAGCGGACAGGGGGCTATGATTGGGGCCAACGTC. Translating it yields CAWSVSGQGAMIGANV. The whole CDR3 region reads CAWSVSGQGAMIGANVLTF.

A word on this clone: The missing CDR3 end, 3 residues past where the read stops, is filled in from the germline J gene. The chain is built from TRBV2 and TRBJ2-7; 11 nucleotides align to TRBD2. The CDR3 has 15 amino acids. Looked up from germline, CDR1 is SNHLY and CDR2 is FYNNEI. Germline trimming cut 4 bases from V and 2 bases from J; bases unmatched to any gene: 4. The CDR3 loop is CASSVLAGGTYEQYF. The sequenced CDR3 bases are TGTGCCAGCAGTGTGCTAGCGGGAGGAACCTACGAG.